Sequencing of this T cell receptor beta chain was carried out in a study of identical twins. Using its own MiXCR run on the 5' RACE reads, TCRdb lists one record per CDR3 protein. The table has just under 650,000 distinct CDR3 sequences, roughly 6.6% seen once; the top ten hold 1.5% to 2%. This clonotype was observed a handful of times. These data were likewise used in another study, on yellow fever vaccine responses in identical twins.

Material for sequencing was PBMCs. This receptor was taken from a woman under 30 in good health.

Here the CDR3 DNA reads TGTGCCAGCAGACGAGGACAGGGGGGGGAAAAACTGTTTTTT. Amino acid sequence: CASRRGQGGEKLFF. The rearrangement uses TRBV12-3 or TRBV12-4 and TRBJ1-4; 10 bases align to TRBD1. This CDR3 has 14 residues. The junction had 6 bases not matched to a gene; V was cut back by 6 bases and J by 8 bases.